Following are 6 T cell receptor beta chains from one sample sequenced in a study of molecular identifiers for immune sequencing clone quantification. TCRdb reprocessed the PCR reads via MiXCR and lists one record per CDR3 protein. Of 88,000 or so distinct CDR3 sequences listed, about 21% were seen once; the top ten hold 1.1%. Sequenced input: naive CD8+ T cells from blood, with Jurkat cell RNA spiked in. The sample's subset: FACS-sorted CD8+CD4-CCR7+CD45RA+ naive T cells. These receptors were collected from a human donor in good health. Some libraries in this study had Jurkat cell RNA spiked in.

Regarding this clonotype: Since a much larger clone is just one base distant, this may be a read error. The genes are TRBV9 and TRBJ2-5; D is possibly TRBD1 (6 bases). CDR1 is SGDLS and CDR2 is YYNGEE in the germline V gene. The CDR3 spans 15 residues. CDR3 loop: CASSALGQTQETQCF. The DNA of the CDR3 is TGTGCCAGCAGCGCCCTGGGACAAACCCAAGAGACCCAGTGCTTC.

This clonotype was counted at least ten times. The CDR3 sequence: CASSPTDRGSYEQYF. CDR3 DNA: TGTGCCAGCAGCCCGACGGACAGGGGGAGCTACGAGCAGTACTTC. This chain joins TRBV12-3 or TRBV12-4 and TRBJ2-7; 10 bases match TRBD1. The CDR3 loop spans 15 amino acids. The junction had 8 bases not matched to a gene; V was cut back by 6 bases and J by 3 bases.

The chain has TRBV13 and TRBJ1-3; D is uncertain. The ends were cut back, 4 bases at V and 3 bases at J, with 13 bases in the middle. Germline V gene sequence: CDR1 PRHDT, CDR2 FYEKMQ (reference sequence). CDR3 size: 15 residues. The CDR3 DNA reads TGTGCCAGCAGCTCCGGGCGGGAGATTGGAAACACCATATATTTT. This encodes CASSSGREIGNTIYF. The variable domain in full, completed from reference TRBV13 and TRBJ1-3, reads AAGVIQSPRHLIKEKRETATLKCYPIPRHDTVYWYQQGPGQDPQFLISFYEKMQSDKGSIPDRFSAQQFSDYHSELNMSSLELGDSALYFCASSSGREIGNTIYFGEGSWLTVV.

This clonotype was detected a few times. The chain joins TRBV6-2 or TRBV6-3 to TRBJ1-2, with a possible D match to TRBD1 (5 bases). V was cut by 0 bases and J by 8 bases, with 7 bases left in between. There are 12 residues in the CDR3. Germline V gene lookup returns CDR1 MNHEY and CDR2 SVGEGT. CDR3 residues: CASSYSRDGYTF. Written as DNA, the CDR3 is TGTGCCAGCAGTTACTCGAGGGACGGCTACACCTTC.

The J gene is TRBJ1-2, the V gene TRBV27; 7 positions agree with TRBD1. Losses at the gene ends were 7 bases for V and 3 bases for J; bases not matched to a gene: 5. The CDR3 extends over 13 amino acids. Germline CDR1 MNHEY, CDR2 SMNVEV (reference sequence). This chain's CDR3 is CASKGQLDYGYTF. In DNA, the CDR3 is TGTGCCAGCAAGGGACAGCTAGACTATGGCTACACCTTC.

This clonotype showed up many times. CDR3 protein: CASSFEAGLTDTQYF. In DNA, the CDR3 is TGTGCCAGCAGTTTTGAGGCGGGACTCACAGATACGCAGTATTTT. This chain uses TRBV12-3 or TRBV12-4 with TRBJ2-3; the D gene is possibly TRBD2 (6 bases). Trimming removed 3 bases from V and 2 bases from J, with 12 bases in between. This CDR3 region has 15 residues.